The 27 T cell receptor beta chains listed next were all sequenced from one sample in a study of T cells in Graves' hyperthyroidism and ophthalmopathy. Amplification targeted TCR beta CDR3 regions from RNA transcripts. The study used the HTBI primer set for a first-round RT-PCR of the TCR CDR3. A single record per CDR3 protein comes from TCRdb applying MiXCR to the multiplex PCR reads. The repertoire consists of approximately 700,000 distinct CDR3 sequences, with 45% occurring once and the leading ten covering about 7.7%. The specimen was peripheral blood or thyroid tissue (not recorded which). The source of these receptors is an adult man with Graves' disease, either hyperthyroidism or ophthalmopathy (not recorded which).

This clonotype was counted a few times. The V call is TRBV24-1, the J call TRBJ2-5; 12 bases match TRBD2. Germline CDR1 and CDR2: KGHDR and SFDVKD. V shed 5 bases and J 7 bases; nucleotides not matched to a gene: 4. The CDR3 is 14 residues long. The CDR3, as DNA: TGTGCCACCAGTGGGCTAGCGGGAGGGACGACCCAGTACTTC. Translating gives CATSGLAGGTTQYF.

In the case of this clonotype: A read error is possible here, since a much larger clone lies one base away. This chain joins TRBV24-1 and TRBJ2-5; 9 bases are shared with TRBD1. Germline V gene sequence: CDR1 KGHDR, CDR2 SFDVKD. This CDR3 contains 15 residues. V lost 4 bases and J lost 4; bases outside the gene matches: 6. This CDR3 reads CATSEGGQGGETQYF. CDR3 DNA: TGTGCCACCAGTGAGGGGGGACAGGGTGGAGAGACCCAGTACTTC.

The V and J genes are TRBV7-2 and TRBJ2-7; TRBD2 matches 10 bases. V lost 1 base and J lost 0; bases outside the gene matches: 3. Germline CDR1 and CDR2: SGHTA and FQGNSA. The CDR3 totals 16 residues. The CDR3 sequence is CASSLDASGSSYEQYF. In DNA form, the CDR3 reads TGTGCCAGCAGCTTAGATGCTAGCGGGAGCTCCTACGAGCAGTACTTC.

This chain links TRBV6-5 with TRBJ1-2, with a tentative D call TRBD1 (6 bases). The V gene lost 5 bases and the J gene lost 2 bases, with 15 bases spanning the gap. The length of the CDR3 is 15 residues. In germline, CDR1 is MNHEY, CDR2 SVGAGI. As DNA, the CDR3 is TGTGCCAGCAGTAAGGGGGAGCCCGCCAACTATGGCTACACCTTC. Protein sequence: CASSKGEPANYGYTF.

The chain couples TRBV24-1 to TRBJ2-7; 12 bases agree with TRBD2. Germline loops: CDR1 KGHDR, CDR2 SFDVKD. The CDR3 length is 17 residues. Unmatched junction bases numbered 5, after V lost 0 bases and J lost 3 bases. The CDR3 DNA reads TGTGCCACCAGTGATTTGCCCGGACTAGCGGGGCGCTACGAGCAGTACTTC. As protein: CATSDLPGLAGRYEQYF.

The V gene is TRBV3-1, the J gene TRBJ2-5; 11 nucleotides agree with TRBD2. This CDR3 is 16 amino acids long. Germline V gene sequence: CDR1 LGHDT, CDR2 YNNKEL (reference sequence). With 3 bases clipped from V and 1 base from J, the junction kept 4 bases outside the gene matches. The CDR3 protein is CASSQRLAGTQETQYF. The CDR3 bases are TGTGCCAGCAGCCAGCGACTAGCGGGGACCCAAGAGACCCAGTACTTC.

This clonotype was observed at least ten times. The gene calls are TRBV7-9 and TRBJ1-6; perhaps TRBD1 as D (6 bases). This CDR3 is built from 13 residues. CDR1 is SEHNR and CDR2 is FQNEAQ in the germline V gene (reference sequence). The V and J ends lost 4 bases and 10 bases respectively, with 11 bases between them. CDR3 DNA: TGTGCCAGCAGCTCATCAGGGGTATCACCCCTCCACTTT. Its translation is CASSSSGVSPLHF. Supplemented by reference TRBV7-9 and TRBJ1-6, the full variable domain reads DTGVSQNPRHKITKRGQNVTFRCDPISEHNRLYWYRQTLGQGPEFLTYFQNEAQLEKSRLLSDRFSAERPKGSFSTLEIQRTEQGDSAMYLCASSSSGVSPLHFGNGTRLTVT.

In this sample, this clonotype turned up many times. The rearrangement links TRBV20-1 to TRBJ2-5; 8 nucleotides align to TRBD2. Trimming removed 3 bases from V and 4 bases from J; junction bases left unmatched: 16. Germline assignment: CDR1 DFQATT and CDR2 SNEGSKA (reference sequence). The CDR3 covers 17 residues. The CDR3 sequence: CSARDGGAQHWAETQYF. DNA of the CDR3: TGCAGTGCTAGGGACGGGGGGGCGCAACACTGGGCAGAGACCCAGTACTTC.

In this sample, this clonotype turned up many times. The rearrangement links TRBV12-3 or TRBV12-4 to TRBJ1-3; D not resolved. The CDR3 sequence is 11 residues long. V was clipped by 6 bases and J by 3 bases, with 3 bases between them. Here the CDR3 DNA reads TGTGCCAGCAGCTTTGGAAACACCATATATTTT. It specifies CASSFGNTIYF.

The V gene is TRBV7-9, the J gene TRBJ1-1; a possible D gene is TRBD1 (6 bases). CDR1 is SEHNR and CDR2 is FQNEAQ in the germline V gene (reference sequence). This CDR3 has 15 amino acids. Trimming left V 2 bases short and J 1 base short, with 11 bases between. The CDR3 reads CASSLSGTTNTEAFF. CDR3 coding DNA: TGTGCCAGCAGCTTATCCGGGACAACGAACACTGAAGCTTTCTTT.

A remark on this clonotype: Since a much larger clone is just one base distant, this may be a read error. The CDR3 end shows no conserved phenylalanine or tryptophan, and so a read error is likely. The J gene is TRBJ1-1, the V gene TRBV10-3; D possibly corresponds to TRBD1 (5 bases). The germline V and J ends were trimmed by 2 bases and 1 base, with 8 bases remaining between them. The length of the CDR3 is 14 residues. The V gene's germline CDR1 is ENHRY and CDR2 SYGVKD. CDR3 coding DNA: TGTGCCATCAGTGAGGCAGGGCCGAACACTGAAGCTTTCGTT. It encodes CAISEAGPNTEAFV.

V is TRBV15 and J is TRBJ2-6; TRBD1 aligns across 9 bases. This CDR3 spans 16 amino acids. CDR1 and CDR2 (germline): LNHNV, YYDKDF (reference sequence). Losses at the gene ends were 1 base for V and 7 bases for J; bases not matched to a gene: 5. CDR3 DNA sequence: TGTGCCACCAGCAGAGCCCCGGGACAGGGTGCCAACGTCCTGACTTTC. Protein sequence: CATSRAPGQGANVLTF.

CDR3 sequence reads: CAIRGTGKSGEKLFF. In DNA form, the CDR3 reads TGTGCCATAAGGGGGACAGGCAAGTCCGGCGAAAAACTGTTTTTT. This chain uses TRBV10-3 with TRBJ1-4, with 8 bases identical to TRBD1. The germline V gene has CDR1 ENHRY and CDR2 SYGVKD. The CDR3 loop spans 15 amino acids. J gave up 8 bases and V 9 bases, and 14 bases lay outside the gene matches.

At least ten counts were recorded for this clonotype. The chain has TRBV7-2 and TRBJ2-7; D is perhaps TRBD1 (6 bases). Trimming removed 5 bases at V and 9 bases at J, with 17 bases between. Germline V gene data show CDR1 as SGHTA and CDR2 as FQGNSA. The CDR3 consists of 13 residues. CDR3 amino acids: CASSQNRQAGQYF. CDR3 bases: TGTGCCAGCAGCCAAAACAGACAGGCGGGGCAGTACTTC. The variable domain in full, with the rest retrieved from reference TRBV7-2 and TRBJ2-7, is GAGVSQSPSNKVTEKGKDVELRCDPISGHTALYWYRQSLGQGLEFLIYFQGNSAPDKSGLPSDRFSAERTGGSVSTLTIQRTQQEDSAVYLCASSQNRQAGQYFGPGTRLTVT.

This clonotype was detected once. The CDR3 does not close with the conserved phenylalanine or tryptophan, likely indicating a read error. The V gene is TRBV7-9, the J gene TRBJ1-1, with a tentative D call TRBD1 (5 bases). Looked up from germline, CDR1 is SEHNR and CDR2 is FQNEAQ (reference sequence). Trimming pared 2 bases from V and 1 base from J, leaving 14 bases between. The CDR3 length is 16 residues. The CDR3 loop is CASSLSSHGANTEAFY. The CDR3 DNA reads TGTGCCAGCAGCTTAAGCAGCCATGGGGCGAACACTGAAGCTTTCTAT.

This clonotype was observed a few times. The chain uses TRBV5-4 and TRBJ2-7, with 11 nucleotides matching TRBD2. V lost 6 bases, J lost 6 bases, and 5 bases stayed unmatched. The germline V gene encodes CDR1 SGHNT and CDR2 YYREEE (reference sequence). The CDR3 spans 13 residues. The CDR3 is CASNIAGGGEQYF. In DNA, the CDR3 is TGTGCCAGCAATATAGCGGGAGGGGGCGAGCAGTACTTC.

In this sample, this clonotype turned up a few times. Relative to the germline gene, one junction end is altered; a read error may explain this. The J gene is TRBJ1-5, the V gene TRBV10-3; no firm D call. The germline CDR1 and CDR2 sequences are ENHRY and SYGVKD. CDR3 length: 14 amino acids. CDR3 nucleotides: TGTGCCAGCAGTGAGTATGAGGAAGGGAGGCCCCAGCATTTT. This codes for CASSEYEEGRPQHF.

This clonotype showed up just a few times. This chain connects TRBV2 to TRBJ1-1; 7 bases agree with TRBD1. The CDR3 consists of 16 residues. The V segment lost 5 bases and the J segment 3 bases; nucleotides outside the gene matches: 12. Germline V lookup: CDR1 SNHLY, CDR2 FYNNEI. Here the CDR3 DNA reads TGTGCCAGCAGTAAGTATAGGACAGGATCATACACTGAAGCTTTCTTT. Its translation: CASSKYRTGSYTEAFF. Variable domain in full (rest from reference TRBV2 and TRBJ1-1): EPEVTQTPSHQVTQMGQEVILRCVPISNHLYFYWYRQILGQKVEFLVSFYNNEISEKSEIFDDQFSVERPDGSNFTLKIRSTKLEDSAMYFCASSKYRTGSYTEAFFGQGTRLTVV.

This clonotype showed up many times. The J gene is TRBJ2-5, the V gene TRBV2, with D possibly matching TRBD2 (6 bases). The CDR3 is made up of 15 amino acids. The V end was cut by 3 bases, the J end by 2 bases, with 13 bases between. CDR1 and CDR2 from the germline V gene are SNHLY and FYNNEI. This CDR3 reads CASSDGGVGQETQYF. The CDR3 DNA sequence: TGTGCCAGCAGTGACGGCGGGGTAGGGCAAGAGACCCAGTACTTC.

In this sample, this clonotype turned up many times. The germline gene is not matched at one end of the junction; a read error may be the cause. This chain connects TRBV12-3 or TRBV12-4 to TRBJ1-5; D is ambiguous. The CDR3 runs 13 residues. This chain's CDR3 is CASSLGNNQPQHF. CDR3 coding DNA: TGCGCCAGCAGCTTGGGCAACAATCAGCCCCAGCATTTT.

V usage is TRBV10-1 and J usage is TRBJ1-1; D unclear. The V gene's germline CDR1 is WNHNN and CDR2 SYGVQD (reference sequence). The CDR3 spans 13 residues. The V and J ends lost 4 bases and 5 bases respectively, with 11 bases between them. CDR3 coding DNA: TGCGCCAGCAGTGGAGGGATTGGGACTGAAGCTTTCTTT. Residues: CASSGGIGTEAFF.

This sequence joins TRBV2 and TRBJ2-2; D not certain. The germline CDR1 and CDR2 sequences are SNHLY and FYNNEI. Trimming took 7 bases from V and 7 from J, leaving 13 bases between them. This CDR3 comprises 13 residues. The CDR3 loop reads CASTKDGGGELFF. Written as DNA, the CDR3 is TGTGCCAGCACGAAGGACGGCGGCGGGGAGCTGTTTTTT.

The rearrangement links TRBV7-3 to TRBJ1-2, with 10 bases aligning to TRBD1. The CDR3 sequence is 15 residues long. Trimming took 3 bases from V and 5 from J; bases not matched to a gene: 6. Germline CDR1 and CDR2: SGHTA and FQGTGA. The CDR3 protein is CASSLSDRGRYGYTF. The CDR3 DNA reads TGTGCCAGCAGCTTGTCGGACAGGGGGAGGTATGGCTACACCTTC.

The chain employs TRBV12-3 or TRBV12-4 and TRBJ1-4, with 8 bases identical to TRBD1. After removal of 6 bases from V and 8 bases from J, the junction contained 11 bases not matched to a gene. The CDR3 has 15 residues. DNA for the CDR3: TGTGCCAGCAGAGAACGGACAGGGCTCGGGGAAAAACTGTTTTTT. Translating it yields CASRERTGLGEKLFF.

This chain connects TRBV6-1 to TRBJ2-5; 10 nucleotides match TRBD1. The trim removed 4 bases at V and 4 bases at J, leaving 6 bases unmatched. Germline CDR1 is MNHNS and CDR2 is SASEGT. This CDR3 is 15 amino acids long. DNA for the CDR3: TGTGCCAGCAGTGGGGGGACAGGGGTAGGAGAGACCCAGTACTTC. As protein: CASSGGTGVGETQYF.

The rearrangement joins TRBV7-9 to TRBJ2-7; TRBD2 matches at 7 bases. J lost 4 bases, V lost 3 bases, and 12 bases had no gene match. Germline V CDR1 and CDR2: SEHNR, FQNEAQ (reference sequence). This CDR3 region has 16 residues. The CDR3 region is CASSLTGTKGGYEQYF. CDR3 nucleotide sequence: TGTGCCAGCAGCTTGACTGGGACTAAGGGTGGGTACGAGCAGTACTTC.

The chain uses TRBV30 and TRBJ1-5, with 7 bases aligning to TRBD1. Germline CDR1 is GTSNPN and CDR2 is SVGIG (reference sequence). V shed 3 bases, J shed 0 bases, and the junction held 2 bases outside the gene matches. The CDR3 runs to 14 residues. The CDR3 spells CAWSGTASNQPQHF. The CDR3 DNA follows: TGTGCCTGGAGCGGGACAGCTAGCAATCAGCCCCAGCATTTT.